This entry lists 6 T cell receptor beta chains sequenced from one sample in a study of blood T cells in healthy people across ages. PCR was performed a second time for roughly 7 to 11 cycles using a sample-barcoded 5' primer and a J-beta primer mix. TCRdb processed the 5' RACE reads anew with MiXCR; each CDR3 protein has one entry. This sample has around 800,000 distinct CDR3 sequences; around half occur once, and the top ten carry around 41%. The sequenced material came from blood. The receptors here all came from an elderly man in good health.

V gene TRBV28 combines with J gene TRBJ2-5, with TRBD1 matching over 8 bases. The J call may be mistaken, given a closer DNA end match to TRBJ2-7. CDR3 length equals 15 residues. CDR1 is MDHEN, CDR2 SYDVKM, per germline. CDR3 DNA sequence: TGTGCCAGCAGTTCCTCCGGACAGGGCCTCCACGAGCAGTACTTC. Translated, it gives CASSSSGQGLHEQYF.

CDR3 coding DNA: TGTGCCACCAAGTTCCTCGGACTAGCGGAGGAGCACAGATACGCGTATTTT. Translating it yields CATKFLGLAEEHRYAYF. This chain uses TRBV24-1 with TRBJ2-3; 10 bases match TRBD2. The CDR3 sequence is 17 residues long. Losses at the gene ends were 8 bases for V and 14 bases for J; bases not matched to a gene: 24. The germline V gene encodes CDR1 KGHDR and CDR2 SFDVKD.

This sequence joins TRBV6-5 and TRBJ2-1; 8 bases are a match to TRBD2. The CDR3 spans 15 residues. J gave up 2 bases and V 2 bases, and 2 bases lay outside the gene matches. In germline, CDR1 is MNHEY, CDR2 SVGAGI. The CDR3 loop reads CASSYGGRPYNEQFF. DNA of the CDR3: TGTGCCAGCAGTTACGGCGGGAGGCCCTACAATGAGCAGTTCTTC.

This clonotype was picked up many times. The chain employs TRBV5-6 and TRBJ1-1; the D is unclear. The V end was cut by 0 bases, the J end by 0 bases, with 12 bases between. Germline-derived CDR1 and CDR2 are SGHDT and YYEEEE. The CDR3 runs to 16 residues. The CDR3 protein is CASSLEIGVLNTEAFF. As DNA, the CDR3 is TGTGCCAGCAGCTTGGAGATTGGGGTCTTGAACACTGAAGCTTTCTTT. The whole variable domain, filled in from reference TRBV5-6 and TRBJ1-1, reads DAGVTQSPTHLIKTRGQQVTLRCSPKSGHDTVSWYQQALGQGPQFIFQYYEEEERQRGNFPDRFSGHQFPNYSSELNVNALLLGDSALYLCASSLEIGVLNTEAFFGQGTRLTVV.

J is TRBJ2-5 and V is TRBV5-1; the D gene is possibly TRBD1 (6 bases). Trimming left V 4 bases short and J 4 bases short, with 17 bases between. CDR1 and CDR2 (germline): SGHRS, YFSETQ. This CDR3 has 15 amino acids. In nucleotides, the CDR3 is TGCGCCAGCAGCGCCACATTAACAGGGATAGAGACCCAGTACTTC. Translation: CASSATLTGIETQYF.

CDR3 in DNA: TGTGCCAGCAGCCAAGCCAGCGTGTCCTACAATGAGCAGTTCTTC. Translated, it gives CASSQASVSYNEQFF. The gene calls are TRBV3-1 and TRBJ2-1; the D is unclear. The CDR3 runs to 15 residues. Per the germline V gene, CDR1 is LGHDT and CDR2 is YNNKEL (reference sequence). Trimming shortened V by 1 base and J by 1 base, and 8 bases separated the two germline ends.